The 29 T cell receptor beta chains listed next were all sequenced from one sample in a study of human T cells and chemical hapten exposure (dated by TCRdb to the early 2020s). The method was RACE. TCRdb names NextSeq 500 as the instrument used. Using fastp trimming at Q25 and MiXCR clonotype assembly, TCRdb reanalyzed the public sequencing data and kept in-frame beta chains. Rows are unified per CDR3 protein, each entry keeping the most common DNA and genes. The sample table records 85,000 to 90,000 distinct CDR3 sequences; 9.6% of these occur just once. Of the sample, around 4% falls within the top ten clones. The time point tag for this specimen amounts to: pre-sensitization, week 0. The treatment or condition label, read with the paper, signifies: therapeutic diphenylcyclopropenone sensitization with weekly scalp DPC. The material was whole blood, obtained in connection with sensitization to the hapten diphenylcyclopropenone (DPC). All receptors come from a woman aged 40 to 49 with alopecia areata. Some clones in this sample may be carry-over from other donors' samples.

The chain couples TRBV7-2 to TRBJ2-5; weak D call: TRBD2 (6 bases). This CDR3 is built from 13 residues. Germline V gene sequence: CDR1 SGHTA, CDR2 FQGNSA. V was clipped by 3 bases and J by 2 bases, with 7 bases between them. CDR3 sequence (DNA): TGTGCCAGCAGCTTGACTAGGCAAGAGACCCAGTACTTC. It encodes CASSLTRQETQYF.

This clonotype has at least ten counts. The V call is TRBV28, the J call TRBJ1-5; 7 bases are a match to TRBD1. V dropped 5 bases and J dropped 3; count of bases not matched to a gene: 4. CDR3 length: 14 residues. The germline gives CDR1 MDHEN, CDR2 SYDVKM. CDR3 sequence: CASSAGTVNQPQHF. The CDR3 coding sequence is TGTGCCAGCAGTGCCGGGACAGTCAATCAGCCCCAGCATTTT.

The chain employs TRBV27 and TRBJ1-3, with D possibly matching TRBD1 (6 bases). V lost 5 bases and J 1 base, leaving 12 bases between the germline ends. This CDR3 is 15 amino acids long. From germline, CDR1 is MNHEY and CDR2 SMNVEV (reference sequence). As DNA, the CDR3 is TGTGCCAGCAGTACCACAGGGAGGTCTGGAAACACCATATATTTT. It codes for CASSTTGRSGNTIYF.

This clonotype appeared many times. V gene TRBV12-3 or TRBV12-4 combines with J gene TRBJ1-1, with 9 positions matching TRBD1. With 6 bases clipped from V and 10 bases from J, the junction kept 9 bases outside the gene matches. CDR3 size: 13 residues. In DNA, the CDR3 is TGTGCCAGCAGCGGTAATGCGGGACAGGGAGCTTTCTTT. Translating gives CASSGNAGQGAFF.

This clonotype was seen more than once but under ten times. V is TRBV6-4 and J is TRBJ2-2; D gene unclear. The CDR3 runs 13 residues. V gave up 8 bases and J gave up 2 bases, with 9 bases separating them. Germline values: CDR1 MRHNA, CDR2 SNTAGT. Here the CDR3 DNA reads TGTGCCAGCCCCCACGGAAACACCGGGGAGCTGTTTTTT. It yields the protein CASPHGNTGELFF.

This clonotype was recorded many times. The rearrangement joins TRBV2 to TRBJ2-5; TRBD2 matches 7 bases. Germline CDR1 reads SNHLY; CDR2 reads FYNNEI. V dropped 6 bases and J dropped 5; count of bases not matched to a gene: 9. This CDR3 is built from 14 residues. CDR3 sequence reads: CASRSGTKPETQYF. The CDR3 DNA reads as TGTGCCAGCAGGTCCGGGACTAAGCCGGAGACCCAGTACTTC. The variable domain in full, with the rest retrieved from reference TRBV2 and TRBJ2-5, is EPEVTQTPSHQVTQMGQEVILRCVPISNHLYFYWYRQILGQKVEFLVSFYNNEISEKSEIFDDQFSVERPDGSNFTLKIRSTKLEDSAMYFCASRSGTKPETQYFGPGTRLLVL.

This chain links TRBV25-1 with TRBJ1-5; maybe TRBD1 (5 bases). V lost 1 base and J lost 0, with 10 bases in between. From germline, CDR1 is MGHDK and CDR2 SYGVNS. The CDR3 is 16 residues long. CDR3 protein: CASSESGGYSNQPQHF. In nucleotides, the CDR3 is TGTGCCAGCAGTGAATCGGGGGGTTATAGCAATCAGCCCCAGCATTTT.

This clonotype has a count of ten or more. The chain uses TRBV11-3 and TRBJ1-6; D is unclear. The CDR3 is 17 amino acids. CDR1 is SGHNT, CDR2 YENEEA, per germline. The germline V and J ends were trimmed by 7 bases and 8 bases, with 24 bases remaining between them. This CDR3 reads CASTLAYRVKVDSPLHF. The CDR3 DNA reads as TGTGCCAGCACCCTCGCGTATCGGGTAAAGGTGGATTCACCCCTCCACTTT.

This clonotype was seen only a few times. V gene TRBV9 combines with J gene TRBJ1-1; D is possibly TRBD1 (6 bases). Trimming took off 3 bases at V and 5 bases at J, with 11 bases between the two ends. Germline V gives CDR1 SGDLS, CDR2 YYNGEE. The CDR3 runs 13 residues. CDR3 residues: CASSAGQKTEAFF. In nucleotides, the CDR3 is TGTGCCAGCAGCGCCGGACAGAAGACTGAAGCTTTCTTT.

This clonotype appeared many times. The chain uses TRBV4-3 and TRBJ1-2; no reliable D call. The V gene lost 0 bases and the J gene lost 1 base, with 6 bases spanning the gap. The CDR3 covers 14 residues. Germline CDR1 reads LGHNA; CDR2 reads YSLEER. CDR3 in DNA: TGCGCCAGCAGCCAAGACGGGATTAACTATGGCTACACCTTC. It translates to CASSQDGINYGYTF.

This clonotype was picked up many times. The V call is TRBV10-3, the J call TRBJ1-1, with 8 bases that match TRBD1. Looked up from germline, CDR1 is ENHRY and CDR2 is SYGVKD. This CDR3 region has 15 residues. V was pared by 6 bases and J by 0 bases, with 6 bases of the junction left unmatched. CDR3 sequence: CAIRTDRGMNTEAFF. The CDR3 DNA reads as TGTGCCATCAGGACAGACAGGGGTATGAACACTGAAGCTTTCTTT.

This clonotype has at least ten counts. V and J are TRBV12-3 or TRBV12-4 and TRBJ2-5, with D perhaps matching TRBD1 or TRBD2 (5 bases each). The CDR3 length is 14 residues. Trimming removed 6 bases at V and 1 base at J, with 12 bases between. The CDR3 loop reads CASRPPGPQETQYF. CDR3 in DNA: TGTGCCAGCAGGCCCCCGGGACCCCAAGAGACCCAGTACTTC.

This clonotype was observed a few times. As the CDR3 is not closed by the conserved phenylalanine or tryptophan, this likely results from a read error. The DNA is omitted, as the CDR3 cannot be located on it reliably, and the CDR3 follows TCRdb's listing. The chain couples TRBV23-1 to TRBJ2-4; the DNA was not compared with TRBD1, the D call given in the table. TRBV23-1 is placed among ORFs of uncertain function. The CDR3 is 10 residues long, counting both termini. CDR3 loop: CASSQSGLGG.

This clonotype was seen repeatedly, ten times or more. The genes are TRBV6-1 and TRBJ1-1; 9 positions match TRBD1. The germline CDR1 and CDR2 sequences are MNHNS and SASEGT. Germline trimming cut 3 bases from V and 5 bases from J; bases unmatched to any gene: 7. This CDR3 contains 15 residues. The CDR3 region is CASSEFGQGRTEAFF. Here the CDR3 DNA reads TGTGCCAGCAGTGAGTTCGGACAGGGGAGGACTGAAGCTTTCTTT.

The chain carries TRBV7-9 and TRBJ1-2; TRBD1 agrees at 12 bases. The CDR3 is 16 residues long. Germline V gene lookup returns CDR1 SEHNR and CDR2 FQNEAQ (reference sequence). The V segment lost 1 base and the J segment 4 bases; nucleotides outside the gene matches: 4. CDR3 in DNA: TGTGCCAGCAGCTTAGGGGACAGGGGGCATGGCTATGGCTACACCTTC. Translating it yields CASSLGDRGHGYGYTF.

This clonotype was detected a few times. J is TRBJ2-7 and V is TRBV6-5; TRBD1 aligns across 11 bases. V was clipped by 6 bases and J by 1 base; unmatched bases: 8. Germline assignment: CDR1 MNHEY and CDR2 SVGAGI. The CDR3 has 16 residues. The CDR3 coding sequence is TGTGCCAGCAGGGGATCGGGGACAGGGGGATCCTACGAGCAGTACTTC. As protein: CASRGSGTGGSYEQYF.

This clonotype appeared a few times. V is TRBV28 and J is TRBJ1-3; unclear D gene. Looked up from germline, CDR1 is MDHEN and CDR2 is SYDVKM. The CDR3 is 14 amino acids. The germline V and J ends were trimmed by 11 bases and 0 bases, with 14 bases remaining between them. This chain's CDR3 is CASRLYLSGNTIYF. CDR3 DNA sequence: TGTGCCTCCCGTCTCTACCTCTCTGGAAACACCATATATTTT.

This clonotype was found many times. The chain couples TRBV12-3 or TRBV12-4 to TRBJ1-2, with 11 bases aligning to TRBD1. Losses at the gene ends were 5 bases for V and 5 bases for J; bases not matched to a gene: 7. This CDR3 has 15 amino acids. This CDR3 is CASSGTGGLVYGYTF. Written as DNA, the CDR3 is TGTGCCAGCAGTGGGACAGGGGGGCTCGTATATGGCTACACCTTC.

This clonotype was counted many times. The chain employs TRBV7-3 and TRBJ2-1, with D possibly matching TRBD1 (6 bases). Between the trimmed V and J ends, which lost 1 base and 8 bases, there was a span of 18 bases. Germline V gene lookup returns CDR1 SGHTA and CDR2 FQGTGA. This CDR3 contains 16 residues. The CDR3 loop reads CASSLNPQQGGDEQFF. In DNA form, the CDR3 reads TGTGCCAGCAGCTTAAACCCCCAACAGGGCGGCGATGAGCAGTTCTTC.

This clonotype has a handful of counts. This sequence joins TRBV9 and TRBJ1-5; a weak D match, TRBD1 (6 bases). Germline loops: CDR1 SGDLS, CDR2 YYNGEE. Trimming stripped 0 bases from V and 3 bases from J, with 10 bases between. The CDR3 sequence is 15 residues long. CDR3 amino acids: CASSVGGQNNQPQHF. In DNA, the CDR3 is TGTGCCAGCAGCGTAGGGGGACAAAACAATCAGCCCCAGCATTTT.

The sample holds many counts of this clonotype. The chain carries TRBV9 and TRBJ1-2; 7 bases align to TRBD1. Losses at the gene ends were 3 bases for V and 1 base for J; bases not matched to a gene: 12. The V gene's germline CDR1 is SGDLS and CDR2 YYNGEE. The CDR3 is 17 residues long. The CDR3 nucleotides are TGTGCCAGCAGCGCCAGTGTAGGGACAGCTTATAACTATGGCTACACCTTC. Protein sequence: CASSASVGTAYNYGYTF.

The chain links TRBV3-1 to TRBJ2-7; TRBD2 agrees at 7 bases. The CDR3 is made up of 16 amino acids. V dropped 0 bases and J dropped 4; count of bases not matched to a gene: 9. CDR1 is LGHDT, CDR2 YNNKEL, per germline (reference sequence). As DNA, the CDR3 is TGTGCCAGCAGCCAAGACTTGGCGGGGGTTTTGTACGAGCAGTACTTC. It translates to CASSQDLAGVLYEQYF.

This clonotype occurred many times. The chain combines TRBV5-6 with TRBJ1-1; D is unclear. Trimming shortened V by 1 base and J by 1 base, and 5 bases separated the two germline ends. From germline, CDR1 is SGHDT and CDR2 YYEEEE. The CDR3 consists of 13 residues. The CDR3, as DNA: TGTGCCAGCAGCTTGATACCGAACACTGAAGCTTTCTTT. This codes for CASSLIPNTEAFF.

This clonotype was picked up a small number of times. This chain connects TRBV3-1 to TRBJ2-7; D is undetermined. The germline V and J ends were trimmed by 1 base and 3 bases, with 10 bases remaining between them. Germline CDR1 and CDR2: LGHDT and YNNKEL (reference sequence). The CDR3 length is 14 residues. The CDR3 region has the DNA TGTGCCAGCAGCCAAGGCAGGCTGCACTACGAGCAGTACTTC. This codes for CASSQGRLHYEQYF.

This clonotype appeared many times. The chain couples TRBV6-4 to TRBJ2-2; D call uncertain. CDR3 size: 15 residues. V was cut by 0 bases and J by 6 bases, with 11 bases left in between. Germline CDR1 reads MRHNA; CDR2 reads SNTAGT. The DNA of the CDR3 is TGTGCCAGCAGTGACTCGAACGGGTCCCCCGGGGAGCTGTTTTTT. It yields the protein CASSDSNGSPGELFF.

This clonotype was counted at least ten times. This CDR3 is CASSLRMNTEAFF. In DNA form, the CDR3 reads TGTGCCAGCAGCTTACGGATGAACACTGAAGCTTTCTTT. V and J are TRBV7-2 and TRBJ1-1; no clear D. From germline, CDR1 is SGHTA and CDR2 FQGNSA. Trimming took off 2 bases at V and 0 bases at J, with 4 bases between the two ends. This CDR3 is built from 13 residues.

The rearrangement uses TRBV30 and TRBJ1-4; D not resolved. The germline CDR1 and CDR2 sequences are GTSNPN and SVGIG (reference sequence). This CDR3 is 13 amino acids long. Trimming stripped 5 bases from V and 6 bases from J, with 13 bases between. CDR3 loop: CAWGGSAYEKLFF. The CDR3 region has the DNA TGTGCCTGGGGAGGGTCGGCATATGAAAAACTGTTTTTT.

The chain links TRBV5-6 to TRBJ2-3, with TRBD1 identical over 7 bases. CDR3 length equals 14 residues. J was trimmed by 2 bases and V by 6 bases; bases with no gene match: 6. Germline assignment: CDR1 SGHDT and CDR2 YYEEEE. CDR3 bases: TGTGCCAGCAACCCGGGACAGCTCACAGATACGCAGTATTTT. This sequence encodes CASNPGQLTDTQYF.

This clonotype was seen only a few times. This sequence joins TRBV19 and TRBJ2-7; TRBD2 might be the D (5 bases). The germline V gene has CDR1 LNHDA and CDR2 SQIVND (reference sequence). This CDR3 is 14 amino acids long. The germline V and J ends were trimmed by 6 bases and 5 bases, with 17 bases remaining between them. This CDR3 is CASSGQWETHEQYF. The CDR3 region has the DNA TGTGCCAGTAGCGGTCAGTGGGAGACCCACGAGCAGTACTTC.